Reported below is one T cell receptor (beta chain). The assay was immunoSEQ multiplex PCR, and TCRdb's table has in-frame clones only and misses some. The data show about 110,000 clones, approximately 90% seen once. This entry belongs to a study of T cell changes during pregnancy in multiple sclerosis. Unmatched junction bases numbered 4, after V lost 5 bases and J lost 1 base. CDR1 and CDR2 (germline): MNHEY, SMNVEV (reference sequence). CDR3 length equals 16 residues. This clonotype was sampled from a female donor with multiple sclerosis, enrolled in a pregnancy study. The sample consisted of peripheral blood, taken in the third trimester of pregnancy. The gene calls are TRBV27 and TRBJ2-6, with 8 bases aligning to TRBD1. CDR3 in DNA: TGTGCCAGCAGTGGCTGGACAGGGTCTGGGGCCAACGTCCTGACTTTC. It is translated as CASSGWTGSGANVLTF. The full variable domain, completed using reference TRBV27 and TRBJ2-6, is EAQVTQNPRYLITVTGKKLTVTCSQNMNHEYMSWYRQDPGLGLRQIYYSMNVEVTDKGDVPEGYKVSRKEKRNFPLILESPSPNQTSLYFCASSGWTGSGANVLTFGAGSRLTVL.